This T cell receptor beta chain was sequenced during a study of blood T cell repertoires in COVID-19. Looking at the study overall: The United States, Italy and Spain were the sources of the acute and convalescent COVID-19 samples.

TCRdb's copy holds only in-frame clones and misses some; the assay was immunoSEQ multiplex PCR. Among about 120,000 clones listed, approximately 81% were seen once. This receptor was identified in a man in his forties with acute or convalescent COVID-19. Sequencing was performed on peripheral blood.

The CDR3 protein is CASSKGHTYGGTF. CDR3 in DNA: TGTGCCAGTAGTAAGGGACATACGTACGGCGGGACCTTC. This chain joins TRBV19 and TRBJ1-2; TRBD1 might be the D (6 bases). V lost 4 bases, J lost 14 bases, and 20 bases lay in between. The CDR3 loop spans 13 amino acids. Germline V gene sequence: CDR1 LNHDA, CDR2 SQIVND (reference sequence).